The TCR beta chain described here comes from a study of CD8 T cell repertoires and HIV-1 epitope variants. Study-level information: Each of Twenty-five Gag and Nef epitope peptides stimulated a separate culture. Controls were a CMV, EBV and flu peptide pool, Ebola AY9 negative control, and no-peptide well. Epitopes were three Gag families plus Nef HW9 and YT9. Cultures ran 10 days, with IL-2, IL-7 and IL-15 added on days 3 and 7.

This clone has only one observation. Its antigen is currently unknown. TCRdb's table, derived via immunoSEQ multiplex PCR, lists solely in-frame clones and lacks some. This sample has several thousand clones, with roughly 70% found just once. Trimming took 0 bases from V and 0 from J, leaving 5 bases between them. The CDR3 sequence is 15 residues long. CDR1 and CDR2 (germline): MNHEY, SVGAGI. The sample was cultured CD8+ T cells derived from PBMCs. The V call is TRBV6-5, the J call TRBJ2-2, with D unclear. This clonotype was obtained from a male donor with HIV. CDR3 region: CASSYSTSNTGELFF. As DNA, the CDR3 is TGTGCCAGCAGTTACTCAACATCGAACACCGGGGAGCTGTTTTTT.